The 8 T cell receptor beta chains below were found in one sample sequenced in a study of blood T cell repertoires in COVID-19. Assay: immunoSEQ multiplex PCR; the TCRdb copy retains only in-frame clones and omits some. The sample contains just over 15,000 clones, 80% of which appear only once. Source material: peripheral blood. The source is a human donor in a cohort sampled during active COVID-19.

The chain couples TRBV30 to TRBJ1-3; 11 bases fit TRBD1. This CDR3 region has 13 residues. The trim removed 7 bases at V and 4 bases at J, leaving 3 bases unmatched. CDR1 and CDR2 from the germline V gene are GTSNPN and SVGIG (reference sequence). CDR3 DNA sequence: TGTGCCTCCGGGACAGGGGGAGGAAACACCATATATTTT. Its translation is CASGTGGGNTIYF.

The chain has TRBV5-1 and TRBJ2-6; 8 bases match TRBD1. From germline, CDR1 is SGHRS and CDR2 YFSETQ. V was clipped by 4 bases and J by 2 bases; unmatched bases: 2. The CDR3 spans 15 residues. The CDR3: CASSIQGAGANVLTF. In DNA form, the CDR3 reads TGCGCCAGCAGCATACAGGGGGCTGGGGCCAACGTCCTGACTTTC.

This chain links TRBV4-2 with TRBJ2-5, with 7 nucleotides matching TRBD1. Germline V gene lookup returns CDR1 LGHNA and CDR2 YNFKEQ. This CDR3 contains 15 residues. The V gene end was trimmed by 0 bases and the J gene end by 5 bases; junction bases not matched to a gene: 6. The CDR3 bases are TGTGCCAGCAGCCAAGATCACCAGGACAGGGAGACCCAGTACTTC. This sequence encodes CASSQDHQDRETQYF.

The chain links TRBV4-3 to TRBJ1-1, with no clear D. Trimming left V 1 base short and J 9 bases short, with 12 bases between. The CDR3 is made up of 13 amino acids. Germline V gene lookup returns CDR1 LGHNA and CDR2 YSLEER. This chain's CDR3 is CASSQVNSLQAFF. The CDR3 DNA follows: TGCGCCAGCAGCCAAGTGAACTCGCTGCAAGCTTTCTTT.

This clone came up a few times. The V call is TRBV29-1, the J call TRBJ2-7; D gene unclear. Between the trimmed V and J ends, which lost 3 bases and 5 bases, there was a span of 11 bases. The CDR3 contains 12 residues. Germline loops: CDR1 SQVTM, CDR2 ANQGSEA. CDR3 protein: CSVDLVPNEQYF. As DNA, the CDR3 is TGCAGCGTTGATTTAGTGCCTAACGAGCAGTACTTC.

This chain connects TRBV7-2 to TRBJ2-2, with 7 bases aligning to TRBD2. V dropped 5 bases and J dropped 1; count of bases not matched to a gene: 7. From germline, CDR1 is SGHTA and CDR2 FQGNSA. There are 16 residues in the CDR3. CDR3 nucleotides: TGTGCCAGCAGCAGAGAGTCTAGCGGGAACACCGGGGAGCTGTTTTTT. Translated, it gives CASSRESSGNTGELFF. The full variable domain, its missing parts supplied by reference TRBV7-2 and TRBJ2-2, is GAGVSQSPSNKVTEKGKDVELRCDPISGHTALYWYRQSLGQGLEFLIYFQGNSAPDKSGLPSDRFSAERTGGSVSTLTIQRTQQEDSAVYLCASSRESSGNTGELFFGEGSRLTVL.

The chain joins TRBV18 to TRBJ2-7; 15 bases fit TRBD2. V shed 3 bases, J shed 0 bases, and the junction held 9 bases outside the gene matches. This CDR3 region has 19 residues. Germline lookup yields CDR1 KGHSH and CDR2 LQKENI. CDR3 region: CASSPRPGLAGGSSYEQYF. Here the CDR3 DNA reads TGTGCCAGCTCACCGCGCCCGGGACTAGCGGGAGGTAGCTCCTACGAGCAGTACTTC. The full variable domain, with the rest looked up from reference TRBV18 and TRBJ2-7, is NAGVMQNPRHLVRRRGQEARLRCSPMKGHSHVYWYRQLPEEGLKFMVYLQKENIIDESGMPKERFSAEFPKEGPSILRIQQVVRGDSAAYFCASSPRPGLAGGSSYEQYFGPGTRLTVT.

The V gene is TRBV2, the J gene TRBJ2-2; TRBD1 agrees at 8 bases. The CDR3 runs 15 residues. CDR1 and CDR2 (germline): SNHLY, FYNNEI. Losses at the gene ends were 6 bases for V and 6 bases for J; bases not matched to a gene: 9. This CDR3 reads CASRQTGAFSGELFF. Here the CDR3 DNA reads TGTGCCAGCAGACAGACAGGGGCGTTCTCCGGGGAGCTGTTTTTT.